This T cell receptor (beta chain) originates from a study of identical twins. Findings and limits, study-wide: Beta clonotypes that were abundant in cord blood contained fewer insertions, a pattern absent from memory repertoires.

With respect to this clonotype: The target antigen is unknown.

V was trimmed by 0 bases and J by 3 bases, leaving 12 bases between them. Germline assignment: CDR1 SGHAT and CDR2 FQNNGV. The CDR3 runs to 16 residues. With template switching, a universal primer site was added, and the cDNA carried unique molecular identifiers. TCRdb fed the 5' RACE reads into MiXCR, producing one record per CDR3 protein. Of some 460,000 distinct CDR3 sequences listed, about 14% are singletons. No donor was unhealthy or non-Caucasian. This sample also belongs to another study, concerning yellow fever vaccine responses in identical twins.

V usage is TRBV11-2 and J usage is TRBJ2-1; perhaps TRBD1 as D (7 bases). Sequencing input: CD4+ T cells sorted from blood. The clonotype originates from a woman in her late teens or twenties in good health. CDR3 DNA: TGTGCCAGCAGCTTAGAGGGCAGGGGGGACTACAATGAGCAGTTCTTC. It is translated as CASSLEGRGDYNEQFF.